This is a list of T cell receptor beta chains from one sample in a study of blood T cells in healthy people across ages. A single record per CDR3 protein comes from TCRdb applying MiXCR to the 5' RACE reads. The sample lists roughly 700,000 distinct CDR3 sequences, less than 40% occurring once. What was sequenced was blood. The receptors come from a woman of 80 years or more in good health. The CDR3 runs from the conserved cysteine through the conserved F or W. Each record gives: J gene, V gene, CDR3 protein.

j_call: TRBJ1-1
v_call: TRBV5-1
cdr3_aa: CASHYRGMNTEAFF

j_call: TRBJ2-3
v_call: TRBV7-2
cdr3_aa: CASSSPFAGRTDTQYF

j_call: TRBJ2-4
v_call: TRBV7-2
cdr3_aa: CASSARQGANGDGQYF

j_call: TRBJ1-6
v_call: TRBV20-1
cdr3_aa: CSAKTGSSIYNSPLHF

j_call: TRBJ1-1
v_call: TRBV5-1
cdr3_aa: CASSGSQTNTEAFF

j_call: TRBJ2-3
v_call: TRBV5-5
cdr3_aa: CASRSWGGTDTQYF

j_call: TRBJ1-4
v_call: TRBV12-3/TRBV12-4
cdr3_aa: CASSGYRAANEKLFF

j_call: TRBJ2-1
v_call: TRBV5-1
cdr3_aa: CASSLLIAGGWNEQFF

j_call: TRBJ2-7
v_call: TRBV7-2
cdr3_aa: CASSYRVGDHYEQYF

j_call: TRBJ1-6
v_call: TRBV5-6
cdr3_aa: CASTSAASSYNSPLHF

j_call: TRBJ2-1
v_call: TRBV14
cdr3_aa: CAGSQLAGLGNEQFF

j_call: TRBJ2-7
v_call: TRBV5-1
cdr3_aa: CASSLERAGGYNEQYF

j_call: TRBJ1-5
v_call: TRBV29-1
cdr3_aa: CSVLQGRGNQPQHF

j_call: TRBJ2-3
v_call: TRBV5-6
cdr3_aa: CASSLEGTGLGTDTQYF

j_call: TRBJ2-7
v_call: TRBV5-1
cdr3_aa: CASGLSGTGYEQYF

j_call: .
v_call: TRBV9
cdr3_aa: CASSAERTRDEQYF

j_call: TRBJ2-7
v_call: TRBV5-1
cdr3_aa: CASGLDRISYEQYF

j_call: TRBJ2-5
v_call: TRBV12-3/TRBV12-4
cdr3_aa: CASRDGLAGGQETQYF

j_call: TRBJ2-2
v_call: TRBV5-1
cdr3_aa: CASSPLAGGFSNTGELFF

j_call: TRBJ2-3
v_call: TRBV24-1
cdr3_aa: CATSDLAFTDTQYF

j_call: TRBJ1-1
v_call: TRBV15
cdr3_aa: CATSLGREGEAFF

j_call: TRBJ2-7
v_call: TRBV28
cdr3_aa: CATFGNYEQYF

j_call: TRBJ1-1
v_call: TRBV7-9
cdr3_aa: CASSPTVNTEAFF

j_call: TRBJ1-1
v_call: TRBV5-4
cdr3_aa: CASKSDPKRAEAFF

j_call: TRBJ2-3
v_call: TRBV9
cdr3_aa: CASSAGQGTDTQYF

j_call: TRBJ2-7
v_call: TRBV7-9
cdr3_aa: CASSLVRPPYEQYF

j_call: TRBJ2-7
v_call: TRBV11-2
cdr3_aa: CASSLESGGRLYEQYF

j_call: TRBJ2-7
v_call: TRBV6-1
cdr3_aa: CASSEMFSGGADYYEQYF

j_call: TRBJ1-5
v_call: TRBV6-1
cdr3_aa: CASSEAGGQPQHF

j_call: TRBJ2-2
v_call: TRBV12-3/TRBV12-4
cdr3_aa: CASAAGCVDTGELFF

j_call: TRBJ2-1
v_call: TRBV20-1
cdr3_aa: CSGVGTPSYNEQFF

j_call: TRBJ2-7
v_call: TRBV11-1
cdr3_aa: CASSFHGGEAYEQYF

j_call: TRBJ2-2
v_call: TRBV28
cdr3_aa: CASSDRQGWDTGELFF

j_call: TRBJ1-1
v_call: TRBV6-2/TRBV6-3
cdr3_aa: CASKVPGQGLGTEAFF

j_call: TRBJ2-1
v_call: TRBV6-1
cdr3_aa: CASSEGGAAYNEQFF

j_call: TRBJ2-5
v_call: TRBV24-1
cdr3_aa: CATRGTGSDAETQYF

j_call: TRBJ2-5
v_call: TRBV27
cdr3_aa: CASSLRGGTGRETQYF

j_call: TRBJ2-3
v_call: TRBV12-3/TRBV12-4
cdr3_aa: CASRSTGIADTQYF

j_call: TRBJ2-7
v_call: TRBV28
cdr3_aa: CATATSGGSSYEQYF

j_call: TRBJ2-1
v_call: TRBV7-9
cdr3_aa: CASSPGTSDEQFF

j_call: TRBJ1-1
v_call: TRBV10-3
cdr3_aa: CAISDLSGPEAFF

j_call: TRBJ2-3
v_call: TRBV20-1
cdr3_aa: CSANKAGRASTDTQYF

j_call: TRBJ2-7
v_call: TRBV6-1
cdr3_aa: CASASRTSGGSPSYEQYF

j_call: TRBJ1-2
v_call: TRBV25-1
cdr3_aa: CASSEYRVGYTF

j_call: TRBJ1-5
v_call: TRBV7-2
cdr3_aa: CATSQGLGGNQPQHF

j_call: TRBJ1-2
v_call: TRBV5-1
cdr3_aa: CASSWGDRANYGYTF

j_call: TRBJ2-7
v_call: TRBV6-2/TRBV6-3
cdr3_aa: CASSRTGTGPYEQYF

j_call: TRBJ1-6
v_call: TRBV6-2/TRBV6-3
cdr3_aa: CASKGHNYNSPRHF

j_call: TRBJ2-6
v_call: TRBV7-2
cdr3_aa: CASSVSGGSGANVLTF

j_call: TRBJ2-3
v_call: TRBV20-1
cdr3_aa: CSASEVTDTQYF